These 17 T cell receptor beta chains were all obtained from the same sample, sequenced in a study of OX40 agonist ivuxolimab in advanced cancers. Assay: immunoSEQ multiplex PCR; the TCRdb copy retains only in-frame clones and omits some. In the table there are tens of thousands of clones, roughly nine tenths of which are singletons. Sequenced here: CD4+ or CD8+ T cells sorted from blood, sampled in a trial of the OX40 agonist ivuxolimab. All receptors derive from an adult with an advanced solid tumor such as melanoma, head and neck, liver or kidney cancer.

The chain recombines TRBV29-1 with TRBJ2-5; 11 bases line up with TRBD2. Trimming took 0 bases from V and 1 from J; bases not matched to a gene: 10. The CDR3 has 18 amino acids. CDR1 and CDR2 (germline): SQVTM, ANQGSEA. The CDR3 DNA reads TGCAGCGTTGAAGATCCCGGACTAGCGGGTCATTCCCAAGAGACCCAGTACTTC. Its protein is CSVEDPGLAGHSQETQYF.

V gene TRBV4-3 combines with J gene TRBJ2-7; TRBD2 agrees at 8 bases. V was clipped by 3 bases and J by 3 bases; unmatched bases: 10. The V gene's germline CDR1 is LGHNA and CDR2 YSLEER. The length of the CDR3 is 16 residues. In nucleotides, the CDR3 is TGCGCCAGCAGCCAGGGCAGGTCCGGGACTAGCTACGAGCAGTACTTC. Translating it yields CASSQGRSGTSYEQYF.

The rearrangement links TRBV15 to TRBJ2-1; TRBD2 agrees at 10 bases. This CDR3 contains 14 residues. J was trimmed by 6 bases and V by 3 bases; bases with no gene match: 2. Germline V lookup: CDR1 LNHNV, CDR2 YYDKDF (reference sequence). CDR3 in amino acids: CATSRGLASNEQFF. The CDR3 DNA sequence: TGTGCCACCAGCAGGGGACTAGCGAGCAATGAGCAGTTCTTC.

This chain joins TRBV4-1 and TRBJ2-7; D possibly matches TRBD1 or TRBD2 (5 bases each). Germline loops: CDR1 MGHRA, CDR2 YSYEKL. V was cut by 4 bases and J by 5 bases, with 15 bases left in between. This CDR3 is built from 14 residues. The CDR3 spells CASSPSGAVNEQYF. DNA for the CDR3: TGCGCCAGCAGCCCCTCCGGGGCAGTTAACGAGCAGTACTTC.

The V and J genes are TRBV2 and TRBJ2-4; 14 bases match TRBD2. With 6 bases clipped from V and 0 bases from J, the junction kept 7 bases outside the gene matches. The CDR3 length is 18 residues. Germline V gene sequence: CDR1 SNHLY, CDR2 FYNNEI. The CDR3 region is CASRLGLAGGLAKNIQYF. In DNA, the CDR3 is TGTGCCAGCAGACTAGGACTAGCGGGAGGACTAGCCAAAAACATTCAGTACTTC. The full variable domain, with the rest looked up from reference TRBV2 and TRBJ2-4, is EPEVTQTPSHQVTQMGQEVILRCVPISNHLYFYWYRQILGQKVEFLVSFYNNEISEKSEIFDDQFSVERPDGSNFTLKIRSTKLEDSAMYFCASRLGLAGGLAKNIQYFGAGTRLSVL.

V usage is TRBV13 and J usage is TRBJ2-2; no reliable D call. Germline V CDR1 and CDR2: PRHDT, FYEKMQ (reference sequence). CDR3 size: 15 residues. Between the trimmed V and J ends, which lost 0 bases and 1 base, there was a span of 6 bases. The CDR3 coding sequence is TGTGCCAGCAGCTTAGGTCGCGGGAACACCGGGGAGCTGTTTTTT. Translated: CASSLGRGNTGELFF.

This clone was detected a few times. V gene TRBV4-2 combines with J gene TRBJ2-2, with D tentatively TRBD1 or TRBD2 (5 bases each). Germline CDR1 reads LGHNA; CDR2 reads YNFKEQ. V was shortened by 0 bases and J by 5 bases, with 22 bases between the two germline ends. The CDR3 contains 19 residues. The CDR3 reads CASSQEAASGTWETGELFF. The CDR3 DNA sequence: TGTGCCAGCAGCCAAGAGGCCGCATCCGGGACGTGGGAAACCGGGGAGCTGTTTTTT.

In this sample, this clone turned up once. The CDR3 here is CASSLGPGGRLAYF. DNA of the CDR3: TGTGCCAGCAGCTTAGGTCCCGGAGGACGTCTGGCGTACTTC. This chain links TRBV7-9 with TRBJ2-7, with D possibly being TRBD2 (5 bases). Germline V gene sequence: CDR1 SEHNR, CDR2 FQNEAQ (reference sequence). The V end was cut by 1 base, the J end by 12 bases, with 19 bases between. CDR3 length equals 14 residues.

V usage is TRBV6-5 and J usage is TRBJ1-2; D uncertain. The V end lost 0 bases, the J end lost 1 base, and 9 bases lay between the germline ends. CDR3 length: 15 amino acids. Germline loops: CDR1 MNHEY, CDR2 SVGAGI. The CDR3 nucleotides read TGTGCCAGCAGTTACTCATCCAACAGTAACTATGGCTACACCTTC. As protein: CASSYSSNSNYGYTF.

The genes are TRBV10-1 and TRBJ2-7; no clear D gene. The CDR3 contains 14 residues. The ends were cut back, 0 bases at V and 5 bases at J, with 11 bases in the middle. Germline V gene lookup returns CDR1 WNHNN and CDR2 SYGVQD (reference sequence). In nucleotides, the CDR3 is TGCGCCAGCAGTGAGTCCTTTGGGAACGACGAGCAGTACTTC. It is translated as CASSESFGNDEQYF.

The gene calls are TRBV4-2 and TRBJ2-1, with a possible D match to TRBD2 (6 bases). Germline V gives CDR1 LGHNA, CDR2 YNFKEQ. The V end lost 3 bases, the J end lost 3 bases, and 15 bases lay between the germline ends. This CDR3 has 16 residues. This CDR3 is CASSHATTGDYNEQFF. CDR3 coding DNA: TGTGCCAGCAGCCACGCCACTACGGGGGACTACAATGAGCAGTTCTTC.

This sequence joins TRBV21-1 and TRBJ1-5. TRBV21-1 is termed a pseudogene. This CDR3 contains 12 residues. The CDR3 reads CASSKPLGPQHF. CDR3 DNA: TGTGCCAGCAGCAAACCTCTCGGGCCCCAGCATTTT.

The rearrangement links TRBV5-6 to TRBJ2-2, with 11 bases lining up with TRBD2. This CDR3 has 16 amino acids. J lost 6 bases, V lost 4 bases, and 8 bases had no gene match. Looked up from germline, CDR1 is SGHDT and CDR2 is YYEEEE. For the CDR3, the DNA is TGTGCCAGCAGCAGTACTAGCGGGAGTTCGGCCGGGGAGCTGTTTTTT. As protein: CASSSTSGSSAGELFF.

This sequence joins TRBV28 and TRBJ1-2; 8 nucleotides match TRBD1. V dropped 4 bases and J dropped 6; count of bases not matched to a gene: 7. Per germline, CDR1 MDHEN and CDR2 SYDVKM. CDR3 length equals 14 residues. The CDR3 nucleotides read TGTGCCAGCAGTTCCCCACAGACAGGGGATGGCTACACCTTC. It is translated as CASSSPQTGDGYTF.

J is TRBJ2-5 and V is TRBV28, with D perhaps TRBD1 (6 bases). V dropped 3 bases and J dropped 2 bases, with 16 bases sitting between them. The CDR3 spans 16 residues. Germline CDR1 and CDR2: MDHEN and SYDVKM. For the CDR3, the DNA is TGTGCCAGCAGTTTCCCCCGGGCAGGGGAGCAAGAGACCCAGTACTTC. This encodes CASSFPRAGEQETQYF.

J is TRBJ1-1 and V is TRBV19; no firm D call. The CDR3 extends over 13 amino acids. V was cut by 7 bases and J by 1 base, with 10 bases left in between. Looked up from germline, CDR1 is LNHDA and CDR2 is SQIVND (reference sequence). CDR3 sequence reads: CASNKGWNTEAFF. The DNA for the CDR3 is TGTGCCAGTAACAAGGGTTGGAACACTGAAGCTTTCTTT.

The gene calls are TRBV20-1 and TRBJ2-7; the D gene is possibly TRBD1 (5 bases). This CDR3 contains 11 residues. Germline CDR1 DFQATT, CDR2 SNEGSKA (reference sequence). The CDR3 sequence: CSPARGPEQYF. Here the CDR3 DNA reads TGCAGCCCAGCAAGGGGCCCCGAGCAGTACTTC.